This T cell receptor beta chain came from a study of breast tumors, draining lymph nodes, adjacent tissues. This clonotype was recorded at least ten times. TCRdb analysed the multiplex PCR reads with MiXCR anew, one entry per CDR3 protein. There are about 110,000 distinct CDR3 sequences in the sample; about 31% occur only once, and approximately 5% lies in the top ten. Per the germline V gene, CDR1 is SGHNT and CDR2 is YYREEE (reference sequence). The CDR3 length is 18 residues. V shed 3 bases, J shed 0 bases, and the junction held 6 bases outside the gene matches. The lymph nodes were axillary draining lymph nodes from breast cancer patients.

Sequenced input: axillary lymph node tissue. The receptor was derived from a female donor with breast cancer. Some clones in this sample may be carry-over from other donors' samples. V gene TRBV5-4 combines with J gene TRBJ2-7, with 16 bases that match TRBD2. The CDR3 nucleotides are TGTGCCAGCAGCTGGGGACTAGCGGGAGGGTCGAGCTCCTACGAGCAGTACTTC. Residues: CASSWGLAGGSSSYEQYF.